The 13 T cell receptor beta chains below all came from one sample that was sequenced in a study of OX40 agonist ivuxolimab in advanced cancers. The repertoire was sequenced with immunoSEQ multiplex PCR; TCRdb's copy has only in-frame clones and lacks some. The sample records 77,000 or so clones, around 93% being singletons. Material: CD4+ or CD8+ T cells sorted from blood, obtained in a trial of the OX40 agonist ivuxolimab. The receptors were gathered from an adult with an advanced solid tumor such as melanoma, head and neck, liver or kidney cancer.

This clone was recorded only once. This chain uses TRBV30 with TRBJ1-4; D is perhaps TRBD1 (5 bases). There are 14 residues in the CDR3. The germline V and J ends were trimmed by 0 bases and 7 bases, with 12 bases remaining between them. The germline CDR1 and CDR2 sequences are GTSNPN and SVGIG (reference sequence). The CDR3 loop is CAWSVGSGFEKLFF. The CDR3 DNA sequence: TGTGCCTGGAGTGTAGGGTCAGGGTTTGAAAAACTGTTTTTT. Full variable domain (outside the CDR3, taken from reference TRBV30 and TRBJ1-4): SQTIHQWPATLVQPVGSPLSLECTVEGTSNPNLYWYRQAAGRGLQLLFYSVGIGQISSEVPQNLSASRPQDRQFILSSKKLLLSDSGFYLCAWSVGSGFEKLFFGSGTQLSVL.

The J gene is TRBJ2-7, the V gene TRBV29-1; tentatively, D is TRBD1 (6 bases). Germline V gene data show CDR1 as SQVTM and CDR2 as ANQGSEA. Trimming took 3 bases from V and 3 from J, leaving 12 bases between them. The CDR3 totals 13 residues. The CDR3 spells CSVDVGHNYEQYF. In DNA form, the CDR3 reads TGCAGCGTTGATGTGGGACACAACTACGAGCAGTACTTC.

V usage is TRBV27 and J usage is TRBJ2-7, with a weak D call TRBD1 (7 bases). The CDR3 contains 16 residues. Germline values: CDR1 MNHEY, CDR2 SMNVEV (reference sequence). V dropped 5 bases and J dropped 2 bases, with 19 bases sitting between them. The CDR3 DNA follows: TGTGCCAGCAGTAACAGCGTGGGACAGCGGGCCTACGAGCAGTACTTC. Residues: CASSNSVGQRAYEQYF.

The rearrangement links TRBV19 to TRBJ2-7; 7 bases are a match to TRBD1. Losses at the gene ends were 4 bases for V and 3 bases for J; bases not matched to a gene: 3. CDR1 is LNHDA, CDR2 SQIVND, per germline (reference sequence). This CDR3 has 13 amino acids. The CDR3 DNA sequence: TGTGCCAGTAGTAACGGACAGGACTACGAGCAGTACTTC. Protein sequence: CASSNGQDYEQYF.

The CDR3 region has the DNA TGTGCCAGCAGTTACTGGGGCAGGGAGGGTGTTGGTGAGCAGTTCTTC. Protein sequence: CASSYWGREGVGEQFF. This chain joins TRBV6-5 and TRBJ2-1; 7 bases match TRBD2. V shed 1 base and J 9 bases; nucleotides not matched to a gene: 12. From germline, CDR1 is MNHEY and CDR2 SVGAGI. This CDR3 comprises 16 residues.

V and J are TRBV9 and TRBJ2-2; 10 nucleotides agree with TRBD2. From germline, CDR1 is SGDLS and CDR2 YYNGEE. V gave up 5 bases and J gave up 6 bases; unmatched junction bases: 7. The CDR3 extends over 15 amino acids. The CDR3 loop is CASRPTSGLSGELFF. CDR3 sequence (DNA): TGTGCCAGCAGACCGACTAGCGGGCTCTCCGGGGAGCTGTTTTTT. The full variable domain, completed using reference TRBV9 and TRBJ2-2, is DSGVTQTPKHLITATGQRVTLRCSPRSGDLSVYWYQQSLDQGLQFLIQYYNGEERAKGNILERFSAQQFPDLHSELNLSSLELGDSALYFCASRPTSGLSGELFFGEGSRLTVL.

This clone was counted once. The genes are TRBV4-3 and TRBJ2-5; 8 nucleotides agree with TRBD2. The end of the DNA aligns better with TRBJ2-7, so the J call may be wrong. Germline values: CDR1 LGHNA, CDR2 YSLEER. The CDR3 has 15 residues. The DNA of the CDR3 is TGCGCCAGCAGCCAAGGAATTAGCGGGGCCTACGAGCAGTACTTC. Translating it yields CASSQGISGAYEQYF.

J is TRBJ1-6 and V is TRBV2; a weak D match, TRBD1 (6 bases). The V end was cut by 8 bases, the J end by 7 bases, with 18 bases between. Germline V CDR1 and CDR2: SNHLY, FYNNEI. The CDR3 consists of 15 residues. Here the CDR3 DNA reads TGTGCCAGCGGATACACAGGGACCTCGAATTCACCCCTCCACTTT. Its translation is CASGYTGTSNSPLHF.

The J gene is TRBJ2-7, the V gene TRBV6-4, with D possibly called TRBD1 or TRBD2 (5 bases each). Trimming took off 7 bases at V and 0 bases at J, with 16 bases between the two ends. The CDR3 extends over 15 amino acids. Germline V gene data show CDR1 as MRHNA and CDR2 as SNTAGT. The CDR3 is CASIAGEGFSYEQYF. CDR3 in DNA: TGTGCCAGCATTGCAGGAGAGGGGTTCTCCTACGAGCAGTACTTC.

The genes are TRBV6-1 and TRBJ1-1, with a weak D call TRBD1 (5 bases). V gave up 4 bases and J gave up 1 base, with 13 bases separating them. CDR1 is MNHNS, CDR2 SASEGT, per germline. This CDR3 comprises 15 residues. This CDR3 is CASSGHGDSNTEAFF. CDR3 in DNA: TGTGCCAGCAGTGGACACGGGGACTCGAACACTGAAGCTTTCTTT.

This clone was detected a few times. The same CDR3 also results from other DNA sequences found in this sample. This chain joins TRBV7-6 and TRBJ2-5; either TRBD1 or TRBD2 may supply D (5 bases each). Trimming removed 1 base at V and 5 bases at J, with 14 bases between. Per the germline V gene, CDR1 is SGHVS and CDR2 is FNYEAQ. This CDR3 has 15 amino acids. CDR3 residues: CASSLEPGSGETQYF. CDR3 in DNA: TGTGCCAGCAGCTTAGAACCAGGGTCGGGGGAGACCCAGTACTTC.

CDR3 in DNA: TGTGCCAGCAGTGAGCCCCCGAGAGTACAAGAGACCCAGTACTTC. It specifies CASSEPPRVQETQYF. V is TRBV6-1 and J is TRBJ2-5; D is unresolved. The CDR3 spans 15 residues. CDR1 MNHNS and CDR2 SASEGT come from the germline V gene. V shed 3 bases and J shed 2 bases, with 13 bases lying between them.

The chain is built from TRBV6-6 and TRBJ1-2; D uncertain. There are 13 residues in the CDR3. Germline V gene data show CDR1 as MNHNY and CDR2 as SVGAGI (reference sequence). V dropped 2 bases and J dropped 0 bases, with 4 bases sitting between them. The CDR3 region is CASSYPANYGYTF. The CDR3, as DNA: TGTGCCAGCAGTTACCCTGCTAACTATGGCTACACCTTC.